Given below is one T cell receptor (beta chain) in context. Generated by immunoSEQ multiplex PCR, the TCRdb table keeps only in-frame clones and is missing some. The top ten hold about 14% of the sample, which has over 15,000 clones, 70% to 80% seen once. This sample stems from a study of PD-1 and CTLA-4 blockade in melanoma. Looked up from germline, CDR1 is MGHDK and CDR2 is SYGVNS. V shed 3 bases and J shed 2 bases, with 5 bases lying between them. The CDR3 is made up of 13 amino acids. This sequence joins TRBV25-1 and TRBJ1-5; D remains ambiguous. The sample in question was CD8+ T cells from peripheral blood, obtained from a patient given anti-PD-1 treatment. The receptor's source is a human donor with melanoma. The CDR3 sequence: CASSDTGNQPQHF. As DNA, the CDR3 is TGTGCCAGCAGTGACACTGGCAATCAGCCCCAGCATTTT.